Below are 32 T cell receptor beta chains sequenced from a single sample in a study of blood T cell repertoires in COVID-19. The table came from immunoSEQ multiplex PCR; TCRdb's copy has only in-frame clones and leaves some out. The sample consists of some 390,000 clones, about nine tenths of them appearing once. Input material: PBMCs or T cells enriched from blood (not recorded which). Receptor source: a woman between 25 and 40 years old who had recovered from COVID-19.

The chain couples TRBV28 to TRBJ2-2; a weak D match, TRBD1 (5 bases). Germline V gene data show CDR1 as MDHEN and CDR2 as SYDVKM. Trimming took 6 bases from V and 1 from J, leaving 21 bases between them. The CDR3 has 18 residues. Here the CDR3 reads CASSGPGRAEKNTGELFF. The CDR3 DNA reads as TGTGCCAGCAGCGGACCGGGCAGGGCGGAAAAGAACACCGGGGAGCTGTTTTTT.

The V and J genes are TRBV4-2 and TRBJ2-7; a possible D gene is TRBD1 (7 bases). CDR1 is LGHNA, CDR2 YNFKEQ, per germline. This CDR3 comprises 16 residues. The ends were cut back, 4 bases at V and 2 bases at J, with 18 bases in the middle. DNA of the CDR3: TGTGCCAGCAGCCCATCCCAGGGGGGCGGGACCTACGAGCAGTACTTC. The encoded protein is CASSPSQGGGTYEQYF.

The chain is built from TRBV11-2 and TRBJ2-3, with 8 bases that match TRBD2. The germline CDR1 and CDR2 sequences are SGHAT and FQNNGV. This CDR3 has 16 amino acids. Trimming at V came to 3 bases and at J to 3 bases, leaving 8 bases not matched to a gene. Here the CDR3 reads CASSFYAGGRTDTQYF. Written as DNA, the CDR3 is TGTGCCAGCAGCTTTTATGCGGGAGGAAGGACAGATACGCAGTATTTT.

This rearrangement joins TRBV29-1 to TRBJ2-2; 10 bases are shared with TRBD2. The germline V gene has CDR1 SQVTM and CDR2 ANQGSEA. The length of the CDR3 is 15 residues. The V segment lost 5 bases and the J segment 3 bases; nucleotides outside the gene matches: 6. CDR3 sequence (DNA): TGCAGCGTTCAGGAGCGGGGGGGCTACACCGGGGAGCTGTTTTTT. Protein: CSVQERGGYTGELFF.

The genes are TRBV23-1 and TRBJ1-2; 7 nucleotides align to TRBD1. TRBV23-1 carries the ORF label, with uncertain function. The CDR3 runs to 16 residues. Losses at the gene ends were 6 bases for V and 5 bases for J; bases not matched to a gene: 15. The CDR3, as DNA: TGCGCCAGCAGCCCCATGGACGGGACAGCCGAGTATGGCTACACCTTC. The encoded protein is CASSPMDGTAEYGYTF.

As to this clone: Other nucleotide sequences from this sample produce the same CDR3. J is TRBJ1-5 and V is TRBV30, with 10 positions matching TRBD1. The CDR3 runs 14 residues. Trimming removed 1 base from V and 7 bases from J; junction bases left unmatched: 4. Germline V gene lookup returns CDR1 GTSNPN and CDR2 SVGIG (reference sequence). The CDR3 here is CAWSAGQGGQPQHF. CDR3 in DNA: TGTGCCTGGAGTGCCGGACAGGGGGGCCAGCCCCAGCATTTT.

The chain carries TRBV5-6 and TRBJ1-6, with D possibly being TRBD1 (5 bases). CDR1 is SGHDT and CDR2 is YYEEEE in the germline V gene. V was cut by 2 bases and J by 5 bases, with 11 bases left in between. The CDR3 has 15 amino acids. This chain's CDR3 is CASSLRTLDNSPLHF. The CDR3 DNA is TGTGCCAGCAGCTTACGGACATTGGATAATTCACCCCTCCACTTT.

The chain is built from TRBV9 and TRBJ2-1, with a tentative D call TRBD1 (6 bases). Germline V gene sequence: CDR1 SGDLS, CDR2 YYNGEE. This CDR3 spans 15 amino acids. Trimming removed 1 base from V and 7 bases from J, with 15 bases in between. The CDR3 reads CASSVFSDSMNEQFF. The CDR3 coding sequence is TGTGCCAGCAGCGTATTCTCGGACAGTATGAATGAGCAGTTCTTC.

This clone has just one count. The genes are TRBV2 and TRBJ1-4; 8 nucleotides agree with TRBD1. Germline V CDR1 and CDR2: SNHLY, FYNNEI. The CDR3 is 16 residues long. V shed 8 bases, J shed 8 bases, and the junction held 16 bases outside the gene matches. Here the CDR3 DNA reads TGTGCCAGCTCGGAGGCCGACAGGGGACCCAGCGAAAAACTGTTTTTT. It yields the protein CASSEADRGPSEKLFF.

The gene calls are TRBV29-1 and TRBJ1-1; no reliable D call. In germline, CDR1 is SQVTM, CDR2 ANQGSEA. V was shortened by 7 bases and J by 4 bases, with 16 bases between the two germline ends. This CDR3 is 13 amino acids long. The CDR3 here is CSGVKGGLTEAFF. In DNA form, the CDR3 reads TGCAGCGGCGTGAAGGGAGGCCTCACTGAAGCTTTCTTT.

The genes are TRBV27 and TRBJ2-7, with D unresolved. The germline V and J ends were trimmed by 5 bases and 2 bases, with 10 bases remaining between them. The CDR3 covers 13 residues. Germline loops: CDR1 MNHEY, CDR2 SMNVEV (reference sequence). The CDR3 DNA follows: TGTGCCAGCAGTCACAGATACACCTACGAGCAGTACTTC. This sequence encodes CASSHRYTYEQYF.

The rearrangement links TRBV9 to TRBJ2-1; a weak D match, TRBD2 (6 bases). Germline values: CDR1 SGDLS, CDR2 YYNGEE. CDR3 length: 16 residues. V lost 0 bases and J 0 bases, leaving 10 bases between the germline ends. The chain's CDR3 is CASSVGLVGSYNEQFF. For the CDR3, the DNA is TGTGCCAGCAGCGTAGGACTAGTCGGCTCCTACAATGAGCAGTTCTTC.

The chain has TRBV5-1 and TRBJ2-1; tentatively, D is TRBD2 (5 bases). The CDR3 is 16 residues long. Germline CDR1 is SGHRS and CDR2 is YFSETQ. V lost 0 bases, J lost 0 bases, and 10 bases lay in between. The CDR3 reads CASSLERYPSYNEQFF. CDR3 coding DNA: TGCGCCAGCAGCTTGGAGCGGTACCCCTCCTACAATGAGCAGTTCTTC.

This clone was counted between two and nine times. The genes are TRBV5-4 and TRBJ2-7; perhaps TRBD2 as D (6 bases). This CDR3 is 13 amino acids long. With 4 bases removed from V and 5 bases from J, the gap between germline ends came to 13 bases. Germline V CDR1 and CDR2: SGHNT, YYREEE (reference sequence). The chain's CDR3 is CASSTWGEDEQYF. In nucleotides, the CDR3 is TGTGCCAGCAGCACTTGGGGGGAGGACGAGCAGTACTTC.

The gene calls are TRBV19 and TRBJ1-1, with D uncertain. This CDR3 comprises 13 residues. V lost 5 bases, J lost 0 bases, and 7 bases lay in between. Germline V gene lookup returns CDR1 LNHDA and CDR2 SQIVND (reference sequence). For the CDR3, the DNA is TGTGCCAGTAGTTTTCACTTGAACACTGAAGCTTTCTTT. It translates to CASSFHLNTEAFF.

The chain has TRBV18 and TRBJ2-7; a weak D match, TRBD2 (5 bases). Looked up from germline, CDR1 is KGHSH and CDR2 is LQKENI. The CDR3 totals 12 residues. V was pared by 5 bases and J by 3 bases, with 8 bases between. CDR3: CASSRTVYEQYF. DNA of the CDR3: TGTGCCAGCTCAAGGACTGTCTACGAGCAGTACTTC.

This clone was observed a handful of times. The chain joins TRBV18 to TRBJ2-6; tentatively, D is TRBD1 (6 bases). Trimming cost V 2 bases and J 0 bases, with 17 bases left between them. This CDR3 spans 19 amino acids. The germline V gene has CDR1 KGHSH and CDR2 LQKENI. The CDR3 DNA reads TGTGCCAGCTCACCAAATGGACAGCTTGCGCACTCTGGGGCCAACGTCCTGACTTTC. Its protein is CASSPNGQLAHSGANVLTF.

This sequence joins TRBV10-1 and TRBJ1-5; 8 bases align to TRBD1. CDR3 size: 15 residues. After removal of 2 bases from V and 4 bases from J, the junction contained 4 bases not matched to a gene. CDR1 and CDR2 from the germline V gene are WNHNN and SYGVQD (reference sequence). CDR3 sequence: CASSEAGQANQPQHF. As DNA, the CDR3 is TGCGCCAGCAGTGAGGCGGGACAGGCTAATCAGCCCCAGCATTTT.

CDR3 nucleotide sequence: TGTGCCAGCAGCTTCTCTAGCCCTGACACCGGGGAGCTGTTTTTT. This gives the protein CASSFSSPDTGELFF. The chain is built from TRBV7-8 and TRBJ2-2; possibly TRBD2 for D (5 bases). V lost 3 bases, J lost 3 bases, and 11 bases lay in between. CDR3 length equals 15 residues. Per the germline V gene, CDR1 is SGHVS and CDR2 is FQNEAQ. The whole variable domain, filled in from reference TRBV7-8 and TRBJ2-2, reads GAGVSQSPRYKVAKRGQDVALRCDPISGHVSLFWYQQALGQGPEFLTYFQNEAQLDKSGLPSDRFFAERPEGSVSTLKIQRTQQEDSAVYLCASSFSSPDTGELFFGEGSRLTVL.

The genes are TRBV30 and TRBJ2-7, with a possible D match to TRBD1 (6 bases). Per the germline V gene, CDR1 is GTSNPN and CDR2 is SVGIG (reference sequence). V was clipped by 1 base and J by 0 bases, with 10 bases between them. This CDR3 spans 14 amino acids. The CDR3 spells CAWSATGYSYEQYF. The CDR3 DNA is TGTGCCTGGAGTGCGACAGGCTACTCCTACGAGCAGTACTTC.

V is TRBV3-1 (or the pseudogene TRBV3-2) and J is TRBJ1-1, with 8 nucleotides matching TRBD1. The J segment lost 1 base and the V segment lost 6 bases, leaving 10 bases of the junction unmatched. The CDR3 has 16 residues. Germline CDR1 is LGHDT and CDR2 is YNNKEL (reference sequence). The CDR3 DNA reads TGTGCCAGCAGGCTCTCTTACAGGGGGAGGAACACTGAAGCTTTCTTT. Its protein product is CASRLSYRGRNTEAFF.

The rearrangement uses TRBV2 and TRBJ2-7; 10 bases agree with TRBD2. CDR3 length: 14 residues. Germline V CDR1 and CDR2: SNHLY, FYNNEI. The V gene end was trimmed by 6 bases and the J gene end by 0 bases; junction bases not matched to a gene: 2. The CDR3 sequence is CASSLAGDSYEQYF. The CDR3 region has the DNA TGTGCCAGCAGCCTAGCGGGAGACTCCTACGAGCAGTACTTC.

The chain uses TRBV7-9 and TRBJ1-5, with D uncertain. Germline assignment: CDR1 SEHNR and CDR2 FQNEAQ (reference sequence). Deletions cut 0 bases from V and 7 bases from J, with 10 bases between. This CDR3 has 14 amino acids. The CDR3 sequence is CASSLAGSEQPQHF. The DNA for the CDR3 is TGTGCCAGCAGCTTAGCCGGCAGCGAACAGCCCCAGCATTTT.

This sequence joins TRBV12-2 and TRBJ1-5. TRBV12-2 is described as a pseudogene. The CDR3 loop spans 17 amino acids. CDR3 sequence reads: CASRFSVRDYSNQPQHF. CDR3 nucleotides: TGTGCAAGTCGCTTCAGCGTAAGGGACTATAGCAATCAGCCCCAGCATTTT.

The chain couples TRBV18 to TRBJ2-7; 9 nucleotides agree with TRBD1. The CDR3 is made up of 15 amino acids. V lost 3 bases to trimming and J lost 7 bases; unmatched junction nucleotides: 10. Looked up from germline, CDR1 is KGHSH and CDR2 is LQKENI. Written as DNA, the CDR3 is TGTGCCAGCTCACCCCTGGACAGGGGAGGGAGTGAGCAGTACTTC. It yields the protein CASSPLDRGGSEQYF.

The V and J genes are TRBV5-8 and TRBJ1-5; D perhaps matches TRBD1 (6 bases). V was trimmed by 1 base and J by 10 bases, leaving 9 bases between them. Germline V gives CDR1 SGHTS, CDR2 YDEGEE. This CDR3 is built from 12 residues. The CDR3 loop reads CASSLRGTPQHF. The CDR3 DNA reads as TGTGCCAGCAGCTTGAGGGGGACACCCCAGCATTTT.

The rearrangement links TRBV12-5 to TRBJ2-1; 7 nucleotides match TRBD1. Germline assignment: CDR1 LGHNT and CDR2 FRNRAP. The CDR3 runs to 15 residues. After removal of 1 base from V and 2 bases from J, the junction contained 2 bases not matched to a gene. The CDR3 region is CASGLAGTAYNEQFF. For the CDR3, the DNA is TGTGCTAGTGGTTTGGCCGGGACAGCCTACAATGAGCAGTTCTTC.

The chain couples TRBV28 to TRBJ2-7, with 9 bases that match TRBD1. Looked up from germline, CDR1 is MDHEN and CDR2 is SYDVKM. V lost 5 bases and J lost 2; bases outside the gene matches: 10. The CDR3 totals 16 residues. CDR3 sequence (DNA): TGTGCCAGCAGTCCTCACACGGGACAGGGAGCCTACGAGCAGTACTTC. It translates to CASSPHTGQGAYEQYF.

The chain recombines TRBV27 with TRBJ2-2; the D is unclear. CDR1 and CDR2 from the germline V gene are MNHEY and SMNVEV (reference sequence). CDR3 length equals 14 residues. Trimming removed 1 base at V and 2 bases at J, with 5 bases between. CDR3 sequence reads: CASSLFSNTGELFF. CDR3 bases: TGTGCCAGCAGTTTATTCAGTAACACCGGGGAGCTGTTTTTT.

V and J are TRBV10-3 and TRBJ1-2; D remains unclear. CDR1 and CDR2 (germline): ENHRY, SYGVKD. The CDR3 runs to 13 residues. V lost 7 bases and J 8 bases, leaving 17 bases between the germline ends. As DNA, the CDR3 is TGTGCCATCACTCCCGACGGGTCTCGGGGCTACACCTTC. Translated, it gives CAITPDGSRGYTF.

The J gene is TRBJ2-7, the V gene TRBV13, with 8 bases that match TRBD1. CDR1 is PRHDT, CDR2 FYEKMQ, per germline (reference sequence). V lost 0 bases and J lost 6; bases outside the gene matches: 7. The CDR3 consists of 15 residues. DNA for the CDR3: TGTGCCAGCAGCTTAGGGGACAGGGTCTGGGGCGAGCAGTACTTC. Translated, it gives CASSLGDRVWGEQYF.

The rearrangement uses TRBV19 and TRBJ1-6, with D perhaps matching TRBD1 (5 bases). This CDR3 region has 15 residues. Germline CDR1 and CDR2: LNHDA and SQIVND (reference sequence). V lost 3 bases to trimming and J lost 5 bases, with 11 bases between them. DNA for the CDR3: TGTGCCAGTAGTATGTCCGACAGAGATAATTCACCCCTCCACTTT. Translating gives CASSMSDRDNSPLHF.